Listed below are T cell receptor beta chains from one sample, sequenced in a study of cytomegalovirus exposure and HLA in healthy donors. Sequencing used immunoSEQ multiplex PCR; TCRdb keeps in-frame clones, though not all of them. The sample has approximately 280,000 clones; over 75% are singletons. Source material: PBMCs. These receptors originate from a woman younger than 35 in good health and CMV-seronegative. Both conserved end residues are part of each CDR3. Size values are once, few and many counts, or a class for expanded clones, and some rows have none.

abundance	j_gene	v_gene	CDR3aa
-	TRBJ2-5	TRBV6-5	CASSYTGGGWETQYF
-	TRBJ2-2	TRBV6-4	CASTREPHTGELFF
few	TRBJ1-2	TRBV19	CASSAGQGNYGYTF
-	TRBJ2-7	TRBV2	CASAPWTGTYEQYF
once	TRBJ2-7	TRBV4-1	CASSHIAGIHEQYF
-	TRBJ1-2	TRBV7-8	CASSLGGRGDYGYTF
-	TRBJ1-1	TRBV4-1	CASSQAFVINTEAFF
-	TRBJ1-1	TRBV5-1	CASSPGQGLNTEAFF
-	TRBJ1-5	TRBV5-6	CAPNQPQHF
-	TRBJ2-3	TRBV19	CASSTPTGSTDTQYF
-	TRBJ1-1	TRBV28	CASSFDKGVRAEAFF
once	TRBJ2-1	TRBV9	CASSRTSGYNEQFF